This record concerns one T cell receptor (beta chain) sequence. Its specificity is not known. The read falls 3 residues short of the CDR3 end, and the missing part is taken from the germline J gene. Assay: immunoSEQ multiplex PCR; the TCRdb copy retains only in-frame clones and omits some. In all, the sample yields tens of thousands of clones. All participants had a single incident cervical HPV16 infection, and prevalent HPV16 infections were excluded. Dot-blot hybridization genotyped cervical HPV amplified with MY09/MY11 PCR. The data derive from a study of T cells in women clearing cervical HPV infection. Study outcomes and limitations: TRBV6-7 abundance was lower in cases than controls (around 0.1% versus 0.15%). Repertoire richness, not evenness, was significantly elevated in CIN3+ cases versus controls.

V shed 6 bases and J shed 6 bases, with 17 bases lying between them. The CDR3 extends over 15 amino acids. The germline gives CDR1 MNHEY, CDR2 SVGEGT. The source is a woman aged 18 to 75 with a cervical HPV16 infection that either progressed to CIN3+ or cleared (not recorded which). The specimen sequenced was blood buffy coat. The chain couples TRBV6-2 or TRBV6-3 to TRBJ2-2; TRBD2 is a possible D gene (6 bases). Incomplete CDR3 DNA: TGTGCCAGCAGATTACCGGGACTCGCCTCCGGGGAG. Its translation is CASRLPGLASGE. The whole CDR3 region reads CASRLPGLASGELFF.